The clone carrying this T cell receptor beta chain was detected ten times or more. This sample was included in a study of blood T cell repertoires in COVID-19. Study at large: Researchers got acute and convalescent COVID-19 samples from the United States, Italy and Spain. The cDNA or gDNA used as material had been derived from T cells, B-cell-depleted T cells, or PBMCs.

In the original processing: Amplification with reference gene primers provided the estimates of nucleated cell counts. Clones were sequenced by immunoSEQ multiplex PCR, and TCRdb holds only the in-frame ones, with some missing. V and J calls and clone size come straight from that table; D and trimming were deduced from the DNA. Here the sample spans 130,000 or so clones, roughly four fifths being singletons. CDR1 is SQVTM and CDR2 is ANQGSEA in the germline V gene. V shed 7 bases, J shed 5 bases, and the junction held 7 bases outside the gene matches. The CDR3 runs 13 residues. Material for sequencing was peripheral blood. The TCR was taken from a human donor in a cohort sampled during active COVID-19. The chain has TRBV29-1 and TRBJ1-1; 10 bases line up with TRBD1. CDR3 sequence (DNA): TGCAGCGGGTATGGGACAGGGGTTACTGAAGCTTTCTTT. It codes for CSGYGTGVTEAFF.